This is a list of T cell receptor beta chains from one sample in a study of control samples from healthy donors and cancer patients. This table comes from immunoSEQ multiplex PCR, and its TCRdb copy is limited to in-frame clones, with some not included. The sample holds 120,000 to 150,000 clones, roughly 89% seen once. Source material: blood. The receptors shown here come from a man aged 18 to 35 in good health. The CDR3 runs from the conserved cysteine through the conserved F or W. Each record gives: clone size, J gene, V gene, D gene, CDR3 DNA, CDR3 protein. The D gene is left open where the match is weak. Only part of the rows carry a size: once, few, many, or a class if the clone is expanded.

.	TRBJ2-3	TRBV6-1	.	TGTGCCAGCAGTGAGACAGGTTGGATACCCACAGATACGCAGTATTTT	CASSETGWIPTDTQYF
.	TRBJ2-1	TRBV7-8	.	TGTGCCAGCAGCCCCTTTGGGAATGAGCAGTTCTTC	CASSPFGNEQFF
.	TRBJ2-2	TRBV5-6	TRBD1	TGTGCCAGCAGCTTGAGCAGGGGGTACACCGGGGAGCTGTTTTTT	CASSLSRGYTGELFF
once	TRBJ1-1	TRBV4-1	TRBD1	TGCGCCAGCAGCCAACTTGGACAGGGGGGACCTGAAGCTTTCTTT	CASSQLGQGGPEAFF
.	TRBJ2-7	TRBV6-1	.	TGTGCCAGCAGTGAGCCAGGACGTCCCTACGAGCAGTACTTC	CASSEPGRPYEQYF
.	TRBJ1-2	TRBV10-3	TRBD1	TGTGCCATCAGAGATTGGGACAGGGGGGATGGCTACACCTTC	CAIRDWDRGDGYTF
.	TRBJ2-3	TRBV5-6	TRBD2	TGTGCCAGCAGCTTGGGTCGGGGGGGCCTTACAGATACGCAGTATTTT	CASSLGRGGLTDTQYF
once	TRBJ2-4	TRBV28	TRBD1	TGTGCCAGCAGCTTATGGGACAGGGGTGTGCGACTAGCCAAAAACATTCAGTACTTC	CASSLWDRGVRLAKNIQYF
.	TRBJ2-2	TRBV19	.	TGTGCCAGTCTCCGAGGGGGGGCGAACACCGGGGAGCTGTTTTTT	CASLRGGANTGELFF
.	TRBJ1-1	TRBV7-9	.	TGTGCCAGCAGCCCAACTGTGGGCCCGAACACTGAAGCTTTCTTT	CASSPTVGPNTEAFF
.	TRBJ2-4	TRBV4-1	.	TGCGCCAGCAGCCTTGAACAGCGCGACATTCAGTACTTC	CASSLEQRDIQYF
.	TRBJ2-5	TRBV14	.	TGTGCCAGCAGCCAAGAGGGGGGAGTGGAGACCCAGTACTTC	CASSQEGGVETQYF
.	TRBJ2-7	TRBV7-9	.	TGTGCCAGCAGCTCTTTCAGCTACGAGCAGTACTTC	CASSSFSYEQYF
.	TRBJ2-1	TRBV20-1	.	TGCAGTGCTAGTAATCCGAACTACAATGAGCAGTTCTTC	CSASNPNYNEQFF
.	TRBJ2-7	TRBV7-9	TRBD2	TGTGCCAGCAGCTTAGGGGTTAGCGGGGTCTCCTACGAGCAGTACTTC	CASSLGVSGVSYEQYF
.	TRBJ2-5	TRBV12-3/TRBV12-4	TRBD2	TGTGCCAGCAGTTCTAGCGGGCAAGAGACCCAGTACTTC	CASSSSGQETQYF
.	TRBJ2-2	TRBV6-5	.	TGTGCCAGCAGCCTCGACGGGAACACCGGGGAGCTGTTTTTT	CASSLDGNTGELFF
.	TRBJ2-2	TRBV7-9	.	TGTGCCAGCCTCGGGGGACAAAACACCGGGGAGCTGTTTTTT	CASLGGQNTGELFF
.	TRBJ1-5	TRBV27	.	TGTGCCACCTCATCATCCCCCGGGGGCGGACAGCCCCAGCATTTT	CATSSSPGGGQPQHF
.	TRBJ2-5	TRBV5-1	.	TGCGCCAGCAGCCCACTAGTTAGGGGAGAGACCCAGTACTTC	CASSPLVRGETQYF
.	TRBJ1-5	TRBV5-1	TRBD1	TGCGCCAGCAGCCTGATGGGGGGACAGGGCCAGCCCCAGCATTTT	CASSLMGGQGQPQHF
few	TRBJ2-2	TRBV7-2	.	TGTGCCAGCAGCTTTGCCTTGATCGGGGAGCTGTTTTTT	CASSFALIGELFF
.	TRBJ1-1	TRBV2	.	TGTGCCAGCAGAGCGAATGACAGAGAAGCTTTCTTT	CASRANDREAFF
.	TRBJ2-1	TRBV29-1	TRBD1	TGCAGCGTTGAAGTGGGACAGCAGCAGTTCTTC	CSVEVGQQQFF
.	TRBJ1-2	TRBV6-5	TRBD1	TGTGCCAGCAGCCGAGCGACAGGGGTAGGCGGCTACACCTTC	CASSRATGVGGYTF
.	TRBJ1-2	TRBV28	.	TGTGCCAGCAGTTGGGCGAACCCGATCCGGGAGGTGGGCGTCAACTATGGCTACACCTTC	CASSWANPIREVGVNYGYTF
.	TRBJ2-1	TRBV19	.	TGTGCCAGTAGTCCTCTGGCGGGGAATGAGCAGTTCTTC	CASSPLAGNEQFF
.	TRBJ2-7	TRBV6-2/TRBV6-3	.	TGTGCCAGCAGTCCCCTAAGGAGCAACGAGCAGTACTTC	CASSPLRSNEQYF
.	TRBJ1-2	TRBV19	.	TGTGCCAGTAGGCCACAGGGAGGACTCTATGGCTACACCTTC	CASRPQGGLYGYTF
once	TRBJ1-6	TRBV7-9	TRBD1	TGTGCCAGCAGCTTGGACAGGGGAATATATAATTCACCCCTCCACTTT	CASSLDRGIYNSPLHF
.	TRBJ1-5	TRBV7-2	.	TGTGCCAGCAGCTTAGAGGGGACGGGGGCAGGGCAGCCCCAGCATTTT	CASSLEGTGAGQPQHF
.	TRBJ1-2	TRBV19	.	TGTGCCAGTAGTAAGGGAGGGGCCGGCTACACCTTC	CASSKGGAGYTF
.	TRBJ2-7	TRBV29-1	.	TGCAGCGTTGGGGAGTCAGGGGCCCACGAGCAGTACTTC	CSVGESGAHEQYF
.	TRBJ2-4	TRBV19	.	TGTGCCAGTAGTATAAGGGGCGGGGTAGCCAAAAACATTCAGTACTTC	CASSIRGGVAKNIQYF
.	TRBJ1-1	TRBV7-3	.	TGTGCCAGCAGCTTATGGGAGAACACTGAAGCTTTCTTT	CASSLWENTEAFF